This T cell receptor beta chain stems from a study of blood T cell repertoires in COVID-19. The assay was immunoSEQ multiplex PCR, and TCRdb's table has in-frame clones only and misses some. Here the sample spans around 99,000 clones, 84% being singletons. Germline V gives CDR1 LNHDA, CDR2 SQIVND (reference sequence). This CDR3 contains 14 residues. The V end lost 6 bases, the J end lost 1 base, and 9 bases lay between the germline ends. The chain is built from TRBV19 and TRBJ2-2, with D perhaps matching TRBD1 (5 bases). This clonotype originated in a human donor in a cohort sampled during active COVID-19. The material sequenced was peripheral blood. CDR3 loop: CASRWQGNTGELFF. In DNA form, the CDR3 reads TGTGCCAGTAGGTGGCAGGGGAACACCGGGGAGCTGTTTTTT.